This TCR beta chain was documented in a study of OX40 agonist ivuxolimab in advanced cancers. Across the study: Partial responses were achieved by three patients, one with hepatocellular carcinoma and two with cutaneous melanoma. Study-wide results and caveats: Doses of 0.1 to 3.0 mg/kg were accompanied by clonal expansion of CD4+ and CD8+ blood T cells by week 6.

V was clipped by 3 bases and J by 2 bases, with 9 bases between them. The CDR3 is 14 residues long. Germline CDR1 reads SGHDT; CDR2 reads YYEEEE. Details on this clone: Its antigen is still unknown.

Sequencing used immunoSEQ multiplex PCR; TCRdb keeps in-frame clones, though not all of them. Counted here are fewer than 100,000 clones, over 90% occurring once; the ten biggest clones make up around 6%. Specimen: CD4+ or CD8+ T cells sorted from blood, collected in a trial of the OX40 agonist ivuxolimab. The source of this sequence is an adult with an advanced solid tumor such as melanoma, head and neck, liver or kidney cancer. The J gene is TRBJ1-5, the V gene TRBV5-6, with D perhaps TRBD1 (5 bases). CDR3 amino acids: CASSSGTGNQPQHF. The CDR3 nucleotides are TGTGCCAGCAGCTCCGGGACGGGCAATCAGCCCCAGCATTTT.